These 8 T cell receptor beta chains were sequenced from one sample in a study of blood T cells in healthy people across ages. The authors ran a second PCR of 7 to 11 cycles using a sample-barcoded 5' primer and a J-beta primer mix. MiXCR, run by TCRdb on the 5' RACE reads, gives a single entry per CDR3 protein. The table shows nearly 800,000 distinct CDR3 sequences, with 20% to 25% occurring only once. These same records also appear under a second study, on T cells of mothers and their children.

Sample: blood. These receptors were collected from a boy between 5 and 17 years old in good health.

V and J are TRBV5-1 and TRBJ2-5, with a weak D call TRBD1 (5 bases). V gave up 0 bases and J gave up 13 bases, with 16 bases separating them. The CDR3 contains 13 residues. The germline V gene has CDR1 SGHRS and CDR2 YFSETQ. The CDR3 reads CASSLAPSQGLYF. CDR3 sequence (DNA): TGCGCCAGCAGCTTGGCCCCCTCGCAGGGCCTGTACTTC.

The V call is TRBV4-3, the J call TRBJ2-7; 10 positions match TRBD1. The CDR3 is 16 amino acids. Losses at the gene ends were 0 bases for V and 4 bases for J; bases not matched to a gene: 6. From germline, CDR1 is LGHNA and CDR2 YSLEER. The CDR3, as DNA: TGCGCCAGCAGCCAAGATCGGGGGACAGGGGTTTACGAGCAGTACTTC. This gives the protein CASSQDRGTGVYEQYF.

The CDR3 coding sequence is TGTGCCACCAGCAGATCACGACAGGGGTTGACAGATACGCAGTATTTT. This encodes CATSRSRQGLTDTQYF. The chain employs TRBV15 and TRBJ2-3, with 8 nucleotides matching TRBD1. The V and J ends lost 2 bases and 3 bases, in that order; junction bases with no gene match: 7. The CDR3 runs 16 residues. From germline, CDR1 is LNHNV and CDR2 YYDKDF (reference sequence). The complete variable domain, with remaining parts taken from reference TRBV15 and TRBJ2-3, reads DAMVIQNPRYQVTQFGKPVTLSCSQTLNHNVMYWYQQKSSQAPKLLFHYYDKDFNNEADTPDNFQSRRPNTSFCFLDIRSPGLGDTAMYLCATSRSRQGLTDTQYFGPGTRLTVL.

This clonotype was counted between two and nine times. The chain is built from TRBV7-2 and TRBJ2-7; 9 nucleotides line up with TRBD2. Germline values: CDR1 SGHTA, CDR2 FQGNSA. V lost 6 bases to trimming and J lost 7 bases; unmatched junction nucleotides: 7. CDR3 length: 13 residues. Here the CDR3 DNA reads TGTGCCAGCAGGGGTAGCGGGAGTACGGAGCAGTACTTC. Its protein product is CASRGSGSTEQYF.

The chain's CDR3 is CASSLLQTYYEQYF. Here the CDR3 DNA reads TGTGCCAGCAGCCTGTTACAAACTTACTACGAGCAGTACTTC. The gene calls are TRBV28 and TRBJ2-7, with no clear D. Germline loops: CDR1 MDHEN, CDR2 SYDVKM. Trimming pared 6 bases from V and 3 bases from J, leaving 15 bases between. The CDR3 is 14 amino acids.

This clonotype was counted a few times. This sequence joins TRBV6-2 or TRBV6-3 and TRBJ1-2, with D unresolved. Looked up from germline, CDR1 is MNHEY and CDR2 is SVGEGT. There are 13 residues in the CDR3. The V gene lost 7 bases and the J gene lost 0 bases, with 9 bases spanning the gap. In nucleotides, the CDR3 is TGTGCCAGCACTGCGGACGCTAACTATGGCTACACCTTC. Protein sequence: CASTADANYGYTF.

This clonotype was observed a handful of times. A read error may account for a junction end that differs from germline. The rearrangement links TRBV12-3 or TRBV12-4 to TRBJ2-7, with 12 bases that match TRBD2. The CDR3 has 14 amino acids. CDR3 sequence reads: CASSGLAGPYGQYF. The CDR3 nucleotides read TGTGCCAGCAGCGGACTAGCGGGACCCTACGGGCAGTACTTC.

This clonotype was detected a few times. The V gene is TRBV9, the J gene TRBJ2-3; TRBD1 might be the D (5 bases). Germline V gene lookup returns CDR1 SGDLS and CDR2 YYNGEE. With 0 bases removed from V and 4 bases from J, the gap between germline ends came to 12 bases. The CDR3 is 15 amino acids. The CDR3 bases are TGTGCCAGCAGCGTAGCATCCCAGGGCCCAGATACGCAGTATTTT. This sequence encodes CASSVASQGPDTQYF.